This is a list of T cell receptor beta chains from one sample in a study of T-cell reconstitution after alpha-beta-depleted transplantation in children. One entry per CDR3 protein, called by TCRdb with MiXCR from the PCR reads. Here the sample spans about 1,000,000 distinct CDR3 sequences, about 29% being singletons. The material was PBMCs, mostly from graft donor cells, obtained 360 days after TCRalphabeta/CD19-depleted stem cell transplant. Source of these receptors: a boy less than two years old who had a stem cell transplant for SCID, so the T cells may come from the graft donor. Each CDR3 is given with its conserved first and last residue. The order of the fields is J gene, V gene, clone size, D gene, CDR3 length, CDR3 protein, CDR3 DNA. A D gene is named only where the DNA matches it firmly. Some rows mark clone size as missing; the rest say once, few, many or name a class of expanded clone.

>TRBJ2-5|TRBV20-1|few|TRBD2|15
CSAPGTSGGQETQYF
TGCAGTGCTCCCGGGACTAGCGGGGGACAAGAGACCCAGTACTTC
>TRBJ2-5|TRBV12-3/TRBV12-4|.|.|18
CASSLQGISDWVSKTQYF
TGTGCCAGCAGTTTGCAGGGTATCAGTGATTGGGTTTCAAAGACCCAGTACTTC
>TRBJ2-1|TRBV29-1|few|.|15
CSVPSWGVSYNEQFF
TGCAGCGTCCCGAGCTGGGGAGTCTCCTACAATGAGCAGTTCTTC
>TRBJ1-2|TRBV12-3/TRBV12-4|.|TRBD1|13
CASSGTGAGGYTF
TGTGCCAGCAGTGGGACAGGGGCAGGGGGCTACACCTTC
>TRBJ2-3|TRBV4-2|few|TRBD1|16
CASSQDYRGRSDTQYF
TGTGCCAGCAGCCAAGATTACAGGGGAAGGTCAGATACGCAGTATTTT
>TRBJ1-2|TRBV12-3/TRBV12-4|.|.|13
CASSLRGFYGYTF
TGTGCCAGCAGTTTAAGGGGGTTCTATGGCTACACCTTC
>TRBJ1-1|TRBV12-3/TRBV12-4|.|.|14
CASSAASLNTEAFF
TGTGCCAGCAGCGCCGCCAGTTTGAACACTGAAGCTTTCTTT
>TRBJ1-4|TRBV5-1|few|TRBD1|15
CASSRSPTGQEKLFF
TGCGCCAGCAGCCGGTCGCCGACAGGGCAGGAAAAACTGTTTTTT
>TRBJ2-1|TRBV2|.|TRBD2|14
CASSDRGGPNEQFF
TGTGCCAGCAGTGACCGGGGGGGGCCGAATGAGCAGTTCTTC
>TRBJ2-1|TRBV4-3|few|TRBD1|16
CASSPGTGGMIDEQFF
TGCGCCAGCAGCCCAGGGACAGGGGGTATGATCGATGAGCAGTTCTTC
>TRBJ2-5|TRBV20-1|.|.|15
CSAILGFSGQETQYF
TGCAGTGCTATCTTGGGGTTCTCTGGACAAGAGACCCAGTACTTC
>TRBJ2-5|TRBV20-1|.|TRBD1|13
CSAPDRVQETQYF
TGCAGTGCCCCGGACAGGGTCCAAGAGACCCAGTACTTC
>TRBJ2-4|TRBV7-9|.|.|15
CASSFGQLRGNIQYF
TGTGCCAGCAGCTTCGGACAGTTGAGGGGAAACATTCAGTACTTC
>TRBJ1-1|TRBV18|.|TRBD1|14
CASSARQGRTEAFF
TGTGCCAGCTCAGCTCGACAGGGGAGGACTGAAGCTTTCTTT
>TRBJ1-1|TRBV10-2|.|.|13
CASSKPMNTEAFF
TGCGCCAGCAGCAAGCCCATGAACACTGAAGCTTTCTTT
>TRBJ1-1|TRBV29-1|few|TRBD1|16
CSVGTRQGKGNTEAFF
TGCAGCGTGGGGACTAGACAGGGTAAGGGGAACACTGAAGCTTTCTTT
>TRBJ1-1|TRBV23-1|.|.|13
CATMPRRCPEAFF
TGCGCCACCATGCCCCGACGGTGTCCTGAAGCTTTCTTT
>TRBJ2-7|TRBV20-1|few|TRBD1|13
CSAREGDRGKQYF
TGCAGTGCTAGAGAAGGTGACAGGGGGAAGCAGTACTTC
>TRBJ2-1|TRBV7-3|few|.|13
CASSLTRTHEQFF
TGTGCCAGCAGCTTAACTAGGACCCATGAGCAGTTCTTC
>TRBJ2-1|TRBV12-3/TRBV12-4|few|TRBD1|16
CASSLPRGRGLNEQFF
TGTGCCAGCAGTTTACCCAGGGGGCGCGGACTCAATGAGCAGTTCTTC
>TRBJ2-2|TRBV20-1|few|TRBD1|14
CSAHRGAVSGELFF
TGCAGTGCCCACAGGGGCGCGGTGTCCGGGGAGCTGTTTTTT
>TRBJ2-3|TRBV28|few|.|15
CASSPDRLRTDTQYF
TGTGCCAGCAGTCCCGACCGACTCCGCACAGATACGCAGTATTTT
>TRBJ1-5|TRBV10-3|few|.|15
CAISEWFSSNQPQHF
TGTGCCATCAGTGAATGGTTTTCGAGCAATCAGCCCCAGCATTTT
>TRBJ2-3|TRBV7-3|few|.|15
CASSSTGQLWDTQYF
TGTGCCAGCAGCTCGACCGGACAGCTATGGGATACGCAGTATTTT
>TRBJ2-7|TRBV5-1|.|.|15
CASSLSGSGSYEQYF
TGCGCCAGCAGCTTGTCAGGGTCGGGGTCCTACGAGCAGTACTTC
>TRBJ2-5|TRBV5-1|few|TRBD1|16
CASSPTGTGFQETQYF
TGCGCCAGCAGCCCCACCGGGACAGGTTTTCAAGAGACCCAGTACTTC
>TRBJ2-7|TRBV5-1|.|.|13
CASSGGGNYEQYF
TGCGCCAGCAGCGGGGGAGGTAACTACGAGCAGTACTTC
>TRBJ2-5|TRBV2|.|.|18
CASSVRLLMRGPLETQYF
TGTGCCAGCAGTGTTAGGCTCTTGATGCGGGGGCCGTTGGAGACCCAGTACTTC
>TRBJ2-7|TRBV7-2|few|TRBD2|15
CASTASGGLLYEQYF
TGTGCCAGCACCGCTAGCGGGGGCCTTCTTTACGAGCAGTACTTC
>TRBJ2-3|TRBV20-1|.|.|11
CSASGADTQYF
TGCAGTGCTAGTGGCGCAGATACGCAGTATTTT
>TRBJ1-2|TRBV4-2|.|TRBD1|14
CASSQGDRGVGYTF
TGTGCCAGCAGCCAGGGAGACAGGGGTGTCGGCTACACCTTC
>TRBJ1-4|TRBV20-1|.|.|9
CSASRDGRF
TGCAGTGCTAGCCGGGACGGCCGCTTT
>TRBJ1-6|TRBV11-2|.|.|17
CASSLTTPGRYNSPLHF
TGTGCCAGCAGCCTCACGACGCCGGGACGGTATAATTCACCCCTCCACTTT
>TRBJ2-1|TRBV28|.|TRBD2|18
CASSYVTSGGAAYNEQFF
TGTGCCAGCAGTTATGTGACTAGCGGGGGGGCTGCCTACAATGAGCAGTTCTTC
>TRBJ2-3|TRBV11-2|.|.|12
CASSPGIDTQYF
TGTGCCAGCAGCCCGGGGATAGATACGCAGTATTTT
>TRBJ1-1|TRBV5-1|.|.|14
CASSLFDSNTEAFF
TGCGCCAGCAGCTTGTTTGACAGCAACACTGAAGCTTTCTTT
>TRBJ2-1|TRBV12-3/TRBV12-4|.|.|15
CASSFRSTTYNEQFF
TGTGCCAGCAGTTTTCGCAGCACAACCTACAATGAGCAGTTCTTC
>TRBJ2-7|TRBV7-6|.|.|14
CASSLVPGGVEQYF
TGTGCCAGCAGCTTAGTCCCGGGGGGCGTCGAGCAGTACTTC
>TRBJ2-1|TRBV12-3/TRBV12-4|few|TRBD2|16
CASSLTSGGRYNEQFF
TGTGCCAGCAGTCTAACTAGCGGGGGGCGATACAATGAGCAGTTCTTC
>TRBJ2-2|TRBV11-2|few|TRBD2|16
CASTQQRGLNTGELFF
TGTGCCAGCACCCAACAGCGGGGGCTGAACACCGGGGAGCTGTTTTTT
>TRBJ2-1|TRBV21-1|few|.|15
CASSTGESSYNEQFF
TGTGCCAGCAGCACCGGGGAGTCCTCCTACAATGAGCAGTTCTTC
>TRBJ2-1|TRBV5-4|.|.|13
CASSWGAGYEQFF
TGTGCCAGCAGCTGGGGGGCAGGGTATGAGCAGTTCTTC
>TRBJ2-5|TRBV7-2|.|TRBD1|15
CASSLLGGTRETQYF
TGTGCCAGCAGCCTGCTAGGGGGCACAAGGGAGACCCAGTACTTC
>TRBJ2-1|TRBV10-3|few|.|16
CAISESSLATLNEQFF
TGTGCCATCAGTGAGTCGAGCCTAGCCACCCTCAATGAGCAGTTCTTC
>TRBJ2-7|TRBV12-3/TRBV12-4|few|TRBD1|16
CASSFPLGTGHYEQYF
TGTGCCAGCAGTTTTCCTCTAGGGACAGGGCACTACGAGCAGTACTTC
>TRBJ1-4|TRBV9|once|.|15
CASSVGVSPNEKLFF
TGTGCCAGCAGCGTTGGAGTATCACCTAATGAAAAACTGTTTTTT
>TRBJ1-5|TRBV20-1|few|.|13
CSASMGGNQPQHF
TGCAGTGCTAGTATGGGGGGCAATCAGCCCCAGCATTTT
>TRBJ1-1|TRBV7-9|.|.|14
CASSFFRLGTEAFF
TGTGCCAGCAGCTTTTTCAGGCTCGGCACTGAAGCTTTCTTT
>TRBJ2-1|TRBV12-3/TRBV12-4|.|TRBD2|17
CASSWVLAGGPLNEQFF
TGTGCCAGCAGTTGGGTCTTAGCGGGGGGACCACTCAATGAGCAGTTCTTC
>TRBJ2-2|TRBV6-1|few|.|17
CASSAIQGVPQFGELFF
TGTGCCAGCAGTGCCATTCAAGGGGTGCCGCAGTTCGGGGAGCTGTTTTTT
>TRBJ1-1|TRBV12-3/TRBV12-4|few|.|14
CASSFDAGDTEAFF
TGTGCCAGCAGTTTTGACGCGGGGGACACTGAAGCTTTCTTT
>TRBJ1-6|TRBV4-1|.|TRBD1|15
CASSHRDRYNSPLHF
TGCGCCAGCAGCCACCGGGACAGGTATAATTCACCCCTCCACTTT
>TRBJ2-3|TRBV5-1|few|TRBD2|14
CASSTSGGVDTQYF
TGCGCCAGCAGCACTAGCGGGGGGGTAGATACGCAGTATTTT
>TRBJ2-3|TRBV5-6|few|.|16
CASSRGPAPTPDTQYF
TGTGCCAGCAGCCGTGGACCCGCCCCGACACCAGATACGCAGTATTTT